The T cell receptor (beta chain) under discussion was sequenced for a study of CD8+CD57+ T cells in acquired aplastic anemia (dated 2018 in TCRdb). About the investigation overall: On average, sorted CD4+ and CD8+ cells yielded about 3 ug of extracted DNA, with a range of about 0.18 to 30 ug. CD8+CD57+ expansion was defined as a frequency above the mean frequency observed in healthy subjects.

Patients chosen for sequencing had shown expansion of CD8+CD57+ cells by flow cytometry. Every patient had severe acquired aplastic anemia, diagnosed using the International Study of Aplastic Anemia and Agranulocytosis and Camitta criteria. No therapy had been received by the patients at the time of blood sampling. The study deep-sequenced TCR repertoires of sorted CD4+ and CD8+ blood T cells from severe aplastic anemia patients and healthy subjects. Patients were enrolled under clinicaltrials.gov protocols 00001620, 01623167, 00001397, 00071045, 00081523 and 00961064 in the USA. Ficoll-Paque density gradient centrifugation was used to isolate peripheral blood mononuclear cells. Before DNA was extracted, CD4+ and CD8+ T cells were sorted using either FACS or magnetic beads. The germline V gene supplies CDR1 KGHDR and CDR2 SFDVKD. Trimming leaves V shorter by 12 bases and J shorter by 1 base, with the junction holding 10 bases beyond the gene matches. The CDR3 covers 15 residues, taking in both the cysteine and the phenylalanine. Only the CDR3 region is kept as DNA, spanning 45 bases read in frame from base 1.

On this clonotype: Its antigen is still unknown. No base-level quality is on record; no much larger clone is a single base apart.

Beyond this particular receptor, the publication reports: Although 25 to 30 CD8+ CDR3 sequences were shared by patients and controls, these sequences appeared highly expressed in patients and within the immunodominant clones of patients. No significant difference in CD8+ Simpson's diversity was found between patients and healthy controls (P=0.060).

Profiling of TCR beta VDJ combinations and CDR3 sequences used genomic DNA as the template. An Illumina HiSeq 2000 was the platform used for TCR repertoire sequencing. From the authors' description of their analysis: Repertoires were assessed using TRBV/TRBJ rearrangement plots, CDR3 size and DJ length profiles, and Simpson's diversity index. Whichever DNA sequence was most abundant in the deep sequencing data was defined as the immunodominant clone. CDR3 amino acid sequences were checked for sharing across subjects and were also compared against the VDJdb database and published repertoires. Clones were called with MiXCR by TCRdb after fastp trimmed the public reads at Q25, and only in-frame beta chains were retained. A single entry per CDR3 protein holds the most common genes and DNA from its merged rows. The authors' filters were not applied to this entry. A total of about 190,000 distinct CDR3 sequences appear in this sample, 48% of them only once. The leading ten clones occupy 9.7% of the sample.

The sample consisted of sorted CD4+, CD8+, or CD8+CD57+ T cells (not recorded which) from PBMCs. Recombination joined TRBV24-1 with TRBJ2-3, with 9 central nucleotides matching TRBD2. This receptor was obtained from a human donor with aplastic anemia. The CDR3 reads as follows: CALGSVAGGTDTQYF. The DNA sequence is as follows: TGTGCCCTAGGATCAGTAGCGGGAGGCACAGATACGCAGTATTTT.